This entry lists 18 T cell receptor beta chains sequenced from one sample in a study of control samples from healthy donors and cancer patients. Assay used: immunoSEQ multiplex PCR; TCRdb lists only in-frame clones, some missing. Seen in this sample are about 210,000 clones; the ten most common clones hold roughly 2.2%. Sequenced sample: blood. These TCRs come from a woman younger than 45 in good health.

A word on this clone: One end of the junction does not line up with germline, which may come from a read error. CDR3 in DNA: TGTGCCAGCAGCTTAAATGGGGGAAACATTGAAGCTTTCTTT. Residues: CASSLNGGNIEAFF. V and J are TRBV5-6 and TRBJ1-1, with a weak D call TRBD1 (5 bases). Germline V gene data show CDR1 as SGHDT and CDR2 as YYEEEE. This CDR3 region has 14 residues.

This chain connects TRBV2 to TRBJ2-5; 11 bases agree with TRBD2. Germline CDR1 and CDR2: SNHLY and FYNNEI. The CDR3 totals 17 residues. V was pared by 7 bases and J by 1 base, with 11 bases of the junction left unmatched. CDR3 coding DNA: TGTGCCAGCACTCCCAGCGGTCTAGCGGGGGGCCAAGAGACCCAGTACTTC. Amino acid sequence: CASTPSGLAGGQETQYF.

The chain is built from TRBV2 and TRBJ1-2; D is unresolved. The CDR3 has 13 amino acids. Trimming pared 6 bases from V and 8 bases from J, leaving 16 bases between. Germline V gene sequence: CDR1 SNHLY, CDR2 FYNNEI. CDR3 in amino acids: CASSRLSINGYTF. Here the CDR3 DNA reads TGTGCCAGCAGCCGACTCAGTATAAACGGCTACACCTTC.

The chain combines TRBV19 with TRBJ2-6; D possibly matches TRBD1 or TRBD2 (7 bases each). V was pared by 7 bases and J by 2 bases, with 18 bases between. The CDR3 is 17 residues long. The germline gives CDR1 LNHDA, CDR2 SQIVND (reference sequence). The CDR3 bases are TGTGCCAGTACCCTACTGTCAGGGGGGGCTGGGGCCAACGTCCTGACTTTC. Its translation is CASTLLSGGAGANVLTF.

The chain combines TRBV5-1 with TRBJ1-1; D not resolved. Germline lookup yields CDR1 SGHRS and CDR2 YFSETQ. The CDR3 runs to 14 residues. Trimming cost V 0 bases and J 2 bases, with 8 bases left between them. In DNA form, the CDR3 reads TGCGCCAGCAGCTTGGTGGCAGTCAACACTGAAGCTTTCTTT. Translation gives CASSLVAVNTEAFF.

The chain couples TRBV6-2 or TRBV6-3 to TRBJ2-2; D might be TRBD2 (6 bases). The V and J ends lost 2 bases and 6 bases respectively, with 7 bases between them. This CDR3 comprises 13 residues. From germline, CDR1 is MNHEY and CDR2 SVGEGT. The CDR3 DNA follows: TGTGCCAGCAGTTACCGGGGGTCCGGGGAGCTGTTTTTT. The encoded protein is CASSYRGSGELFF.

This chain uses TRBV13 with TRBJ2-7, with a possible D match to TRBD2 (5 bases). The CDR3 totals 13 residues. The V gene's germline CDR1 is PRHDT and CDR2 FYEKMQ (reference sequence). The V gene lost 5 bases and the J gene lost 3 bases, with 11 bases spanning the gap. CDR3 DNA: TGTGCCAGCAGCCTCACTAGGAGCTACGAGCAGTACTTC. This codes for CASSLTRSYEQYF.

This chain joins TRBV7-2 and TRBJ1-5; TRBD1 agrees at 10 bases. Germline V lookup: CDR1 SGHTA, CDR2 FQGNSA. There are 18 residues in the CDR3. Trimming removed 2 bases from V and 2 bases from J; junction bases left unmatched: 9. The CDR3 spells CASSLRGTGAGGNQPQHF. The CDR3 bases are TGTGCCAGCAGCTTACGGGGGACAGGGGCCGGAGGCAATCAGCCCCAGCATTTT.

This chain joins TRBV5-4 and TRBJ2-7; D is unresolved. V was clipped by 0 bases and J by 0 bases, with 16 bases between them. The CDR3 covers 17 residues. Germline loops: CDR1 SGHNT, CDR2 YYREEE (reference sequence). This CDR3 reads CASSLAGMAYSSYEQYF. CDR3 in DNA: TGTGCCAGCAGCTTGGCCGGTATGGCATATAGCTCCTACGAGCAGTACTTC.

The CDR3 DNA reads TGTGCCAGCAGGACTCTTGACAGGGGAAGGGATACGCAGTATTTT. Its protein is CASRTLDRGRDTQYF. The V and J genes are TRBV6-5 and TRBJ2-3, with 8 bases aligning to TRBD1. J gave up 6 bases and V 6 bases, and 11 bases lay outside the gene matches. The CDR3 runs 15 residues. CDR1 and CDR2 from the germline V gene are MNHEY and SVGAGI.

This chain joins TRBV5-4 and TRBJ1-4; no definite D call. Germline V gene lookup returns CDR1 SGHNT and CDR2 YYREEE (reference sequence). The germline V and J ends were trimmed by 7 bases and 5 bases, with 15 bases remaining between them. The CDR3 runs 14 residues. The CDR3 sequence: CASGVISRNEKLFF. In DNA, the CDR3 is TGTGCCAGCGGGGTTATATCCCGAAATGAAAAACTGTTTTTT.

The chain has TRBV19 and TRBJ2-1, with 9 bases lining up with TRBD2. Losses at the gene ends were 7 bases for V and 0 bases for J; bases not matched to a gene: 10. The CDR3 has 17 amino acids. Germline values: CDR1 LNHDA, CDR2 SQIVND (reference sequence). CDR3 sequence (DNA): TGTGCCAGTACCGGTAGCGGGGGCCCAAGCTCCTACAATGAGCAGTTCTTC. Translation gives CASTGSGGPSSYNEQFF.

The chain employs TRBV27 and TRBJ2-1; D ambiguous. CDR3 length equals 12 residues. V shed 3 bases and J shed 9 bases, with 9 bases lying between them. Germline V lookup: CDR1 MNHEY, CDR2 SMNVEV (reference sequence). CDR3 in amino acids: CASSFPGGEQFF. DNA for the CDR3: TGTGCCAGCAGTTTTCCAGGCGGTGAGCAGTTCTTC.

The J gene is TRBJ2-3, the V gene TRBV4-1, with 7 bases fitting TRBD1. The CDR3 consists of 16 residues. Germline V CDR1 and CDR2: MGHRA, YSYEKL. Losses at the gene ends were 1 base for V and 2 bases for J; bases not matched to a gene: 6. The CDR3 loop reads CASSQAVDRSTDTQYF. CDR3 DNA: TGCGCCAGCAGCCAAGCGGTGGACAGGTCCACAGATACGCAGTATTTT.

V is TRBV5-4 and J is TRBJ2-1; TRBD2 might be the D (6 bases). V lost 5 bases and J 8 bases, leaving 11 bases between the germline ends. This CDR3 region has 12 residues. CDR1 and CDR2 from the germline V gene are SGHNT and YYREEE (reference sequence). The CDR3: CASSRRGDEQFF. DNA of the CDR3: TGTGCCAGCAGTAGGAGGGGCGATGAGCAGTTCTTC. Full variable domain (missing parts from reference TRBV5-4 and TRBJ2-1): ETGVTQSPTHLIKTRGQQVTLRCSSQSGHNTVSWYQQALGQGPQFIFQYYREEENGRGNFPPRFSGLQFPNYSSELNVNALELDDSALYLCASSRRGDEQFFGPGTRLTVL.

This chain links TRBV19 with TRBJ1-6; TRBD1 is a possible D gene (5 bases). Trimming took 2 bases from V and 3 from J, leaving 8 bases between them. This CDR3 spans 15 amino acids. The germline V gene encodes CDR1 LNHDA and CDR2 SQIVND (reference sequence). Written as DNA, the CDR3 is TGTGCCAGTAGTATAAGGGACCACTATAATTCACCCCTCCACTTT. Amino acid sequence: CASSIRDHYNSPLHF.

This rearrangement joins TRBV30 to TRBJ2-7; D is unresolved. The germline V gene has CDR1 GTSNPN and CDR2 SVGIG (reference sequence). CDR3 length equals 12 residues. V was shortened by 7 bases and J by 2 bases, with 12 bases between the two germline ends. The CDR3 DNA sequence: TGTGCCTACCGGGCCGTCGCCTACGAGCAGTACTTC. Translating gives CAYRAVAYEQYF.

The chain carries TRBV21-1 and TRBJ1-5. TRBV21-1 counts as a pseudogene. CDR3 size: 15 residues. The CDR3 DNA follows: TGTGCCAGCAGCCCCCGAGGGAGCATACATCAGCCCCAGCATTTT. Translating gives CASSPRGSIHQPQHF.